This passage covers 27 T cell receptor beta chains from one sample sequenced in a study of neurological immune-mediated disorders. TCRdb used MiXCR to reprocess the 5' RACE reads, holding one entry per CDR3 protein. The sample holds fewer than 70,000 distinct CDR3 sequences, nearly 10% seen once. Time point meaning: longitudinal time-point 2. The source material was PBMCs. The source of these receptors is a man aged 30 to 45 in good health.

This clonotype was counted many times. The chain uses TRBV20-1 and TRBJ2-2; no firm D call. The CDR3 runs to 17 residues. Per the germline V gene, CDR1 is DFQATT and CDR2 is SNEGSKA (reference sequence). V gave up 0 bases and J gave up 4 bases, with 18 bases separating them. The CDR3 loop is CSARDVSPNSGTGELFF. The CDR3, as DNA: TGCAGTGCTAGAGACGTGTCCCCAAACTCAGGCACCGGGGAGCTGTTTTTT.

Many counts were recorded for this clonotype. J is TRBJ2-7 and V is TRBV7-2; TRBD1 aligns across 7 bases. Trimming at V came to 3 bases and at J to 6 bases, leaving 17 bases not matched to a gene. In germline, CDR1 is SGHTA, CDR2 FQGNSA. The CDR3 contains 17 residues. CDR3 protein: CASSFSGTASLSGEQYF. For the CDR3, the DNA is TGTGCCAGCAGCTTCTCCGGGACAGCTTCCCTCTCTGGCGAGCAGTACTTC.

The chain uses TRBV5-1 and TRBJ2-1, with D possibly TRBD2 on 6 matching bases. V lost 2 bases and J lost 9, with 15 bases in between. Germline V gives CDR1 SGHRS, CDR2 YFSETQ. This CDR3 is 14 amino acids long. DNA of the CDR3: TGCGCCAGCAGCTTCCGGGACTCACTGGGTGAGCAGTTCTTC. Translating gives CASSFRDSLGEQFF.

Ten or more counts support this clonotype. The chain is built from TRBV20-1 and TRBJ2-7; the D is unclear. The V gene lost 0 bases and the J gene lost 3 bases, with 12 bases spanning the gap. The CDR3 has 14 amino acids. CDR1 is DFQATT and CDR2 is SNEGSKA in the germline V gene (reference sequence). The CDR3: CSARDRLKIYEQYF. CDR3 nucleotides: TGCAGTGCTAGAGATCGGCTCAAGATCTACGAGCAGTACTTC.

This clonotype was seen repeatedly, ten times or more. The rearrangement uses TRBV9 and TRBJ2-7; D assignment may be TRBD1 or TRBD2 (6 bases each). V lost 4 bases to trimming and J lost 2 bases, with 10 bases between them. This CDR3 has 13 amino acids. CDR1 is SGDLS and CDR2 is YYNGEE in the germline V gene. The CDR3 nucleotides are TGTGCCAGCAGCAGGGGGGTAACCTACGAGCAGTACTTC. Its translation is CASSRGVTYEQYF.

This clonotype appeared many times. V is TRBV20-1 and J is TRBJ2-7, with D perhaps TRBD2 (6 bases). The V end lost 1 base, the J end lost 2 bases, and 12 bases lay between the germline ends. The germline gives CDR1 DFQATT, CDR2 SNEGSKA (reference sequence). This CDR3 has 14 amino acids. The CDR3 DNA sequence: TGCAGTGCTAGAGCGGGAGACGTTCCCTACGAGCAGTACTTC. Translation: CSARAGDVPYEQYF.

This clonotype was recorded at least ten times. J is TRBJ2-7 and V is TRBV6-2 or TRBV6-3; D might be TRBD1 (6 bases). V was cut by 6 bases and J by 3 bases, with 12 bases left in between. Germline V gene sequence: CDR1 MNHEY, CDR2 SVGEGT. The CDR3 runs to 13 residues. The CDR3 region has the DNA TGTGCCAGCAGCCTCAACAGGGTCTACGAGCAGTACTTC. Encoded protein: CASSLNRVYEQYF.

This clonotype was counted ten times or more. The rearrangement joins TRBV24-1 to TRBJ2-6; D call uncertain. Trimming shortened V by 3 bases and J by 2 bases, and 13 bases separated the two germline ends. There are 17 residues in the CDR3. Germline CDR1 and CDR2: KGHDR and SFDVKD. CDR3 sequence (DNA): TGTGCCACCAGTGATGCCGCCGGGCCCACTGGGGCCAACGTCCTGACTTTC. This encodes CATSDAAGPTGANVLTF.

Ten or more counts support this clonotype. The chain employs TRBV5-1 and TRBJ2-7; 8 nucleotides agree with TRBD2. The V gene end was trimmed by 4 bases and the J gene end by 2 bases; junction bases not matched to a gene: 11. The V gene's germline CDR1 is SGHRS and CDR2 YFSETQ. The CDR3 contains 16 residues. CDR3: CASSPHTSGTTYEQYF. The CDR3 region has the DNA TGCGCCAGCAGCCCACATACTAGCGGAACCACCTACGAGCAGTACTTC.

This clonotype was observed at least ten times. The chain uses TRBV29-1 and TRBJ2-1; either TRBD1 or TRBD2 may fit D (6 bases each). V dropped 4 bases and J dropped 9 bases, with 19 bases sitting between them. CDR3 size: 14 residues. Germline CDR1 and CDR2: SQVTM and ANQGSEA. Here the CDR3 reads CSVGTGAIMGEQFF. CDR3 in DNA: TGCAGCGTTGGGACGGGGGCCATAATGGGTGAGCAGTTCTTC.

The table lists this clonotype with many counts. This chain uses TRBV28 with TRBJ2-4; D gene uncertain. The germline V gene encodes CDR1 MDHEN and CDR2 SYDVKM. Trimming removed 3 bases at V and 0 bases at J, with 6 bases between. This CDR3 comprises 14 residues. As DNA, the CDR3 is TGTGCCAGCAGTTTCCCTATAGCCAAAAACATTCAGTACTTC. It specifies CASSFPIAKNIQYF.

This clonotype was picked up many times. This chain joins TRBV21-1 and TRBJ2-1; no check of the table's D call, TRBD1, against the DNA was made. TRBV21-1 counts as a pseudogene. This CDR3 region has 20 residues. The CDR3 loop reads CASSKPLFRAPIKDFNEQFF. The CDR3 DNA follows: TGTGCCAGCAGCAAACCGCTATTTCGAGCGCCCATAAAAGACTTCAATGAGCAGTTCTTC.

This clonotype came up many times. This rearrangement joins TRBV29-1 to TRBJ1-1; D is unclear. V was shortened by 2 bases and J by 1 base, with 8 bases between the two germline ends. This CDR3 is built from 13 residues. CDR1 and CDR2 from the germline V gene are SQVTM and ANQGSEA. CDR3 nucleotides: TGCAGCGTTGAACCCAAGGCGAACACTGAAGCTTTCTTT. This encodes CSVEPKANTEAFF.

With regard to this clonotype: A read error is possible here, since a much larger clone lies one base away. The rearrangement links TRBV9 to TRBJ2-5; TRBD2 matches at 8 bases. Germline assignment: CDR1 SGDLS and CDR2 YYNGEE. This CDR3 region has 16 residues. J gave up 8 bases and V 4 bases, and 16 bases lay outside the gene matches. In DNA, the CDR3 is TGTGCCAGCAGCCCCCAAGGAGCGGGAGTTAGGAATACCCAGTACTTC. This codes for CASSPQGAGVRNTQYF.

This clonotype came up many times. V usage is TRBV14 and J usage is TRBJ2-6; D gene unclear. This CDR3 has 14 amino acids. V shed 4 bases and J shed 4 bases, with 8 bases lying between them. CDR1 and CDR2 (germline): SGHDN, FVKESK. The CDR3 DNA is TGTGCCAGCAGCCCAGCCGCGGGGGCCAACGTCCTGACTTTC. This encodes CASSPAAGANVLTF.

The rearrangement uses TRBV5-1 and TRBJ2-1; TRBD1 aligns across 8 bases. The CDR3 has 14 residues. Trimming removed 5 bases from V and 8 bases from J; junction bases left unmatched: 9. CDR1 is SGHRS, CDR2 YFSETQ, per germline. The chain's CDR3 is CASRYRTGLDEQFF. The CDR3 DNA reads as TGCGCCAGCAGATATCGGACAGGGTTGGATGAGCAGTTCTTC.

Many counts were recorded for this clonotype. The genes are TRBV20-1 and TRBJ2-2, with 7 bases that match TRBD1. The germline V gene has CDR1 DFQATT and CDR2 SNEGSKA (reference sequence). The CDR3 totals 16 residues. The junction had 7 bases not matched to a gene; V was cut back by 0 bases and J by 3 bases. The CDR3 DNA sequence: TGCAGTGCTAGAGATGGGCGGCAGGGGGACACCGGGGAGCTGTTTTTT. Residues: CSARDGRQGDTGELFF.

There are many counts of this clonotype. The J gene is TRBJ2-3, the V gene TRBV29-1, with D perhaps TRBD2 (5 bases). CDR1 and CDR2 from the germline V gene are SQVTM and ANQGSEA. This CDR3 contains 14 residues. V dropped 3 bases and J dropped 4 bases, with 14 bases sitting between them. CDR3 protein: CSVDPWASPDTQYF. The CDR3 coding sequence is TGCAGCGTTGATCCGTGGGCTAGCCCAGATACGCAGTATTTT.

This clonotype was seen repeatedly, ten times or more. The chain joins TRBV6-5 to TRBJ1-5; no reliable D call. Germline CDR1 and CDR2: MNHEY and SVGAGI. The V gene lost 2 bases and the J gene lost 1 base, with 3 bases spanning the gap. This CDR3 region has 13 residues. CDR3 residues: CASSYRSNQPQHF. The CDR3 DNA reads TGTGCCAGCAGTTACAGGAGCAATCAGCCCCAGCATTTT.

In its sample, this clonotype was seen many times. CDR3 bases: TGCGCCAGCAGCCCCCGGGCGGGTACCTACGAGCAGTACTTC. Amino acids: CASSPRAGTYEQYF. This sequence joins TRBV5-1 and TRBJ2-7; D may be TRBD2 (5 bases). The CDR3 contains 14 residues. Looked up from germline, CDR1 is SGHRS and CDR2 is YFSETQ. V dropped 4 bases and J dropped 2 bases, with 13 bases sitting between them.

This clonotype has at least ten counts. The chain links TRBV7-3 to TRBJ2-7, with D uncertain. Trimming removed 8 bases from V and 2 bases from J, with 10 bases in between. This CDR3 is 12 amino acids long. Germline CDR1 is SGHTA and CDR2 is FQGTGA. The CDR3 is CASREKTYEQYF. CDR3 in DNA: TGTGCCAGCCGAGAGAAAACCTACGAGCAGTACTTC.

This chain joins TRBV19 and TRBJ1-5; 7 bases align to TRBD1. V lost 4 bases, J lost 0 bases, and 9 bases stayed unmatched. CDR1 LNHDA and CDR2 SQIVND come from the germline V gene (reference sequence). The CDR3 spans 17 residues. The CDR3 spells CASSRTGRTNSNQPQHF. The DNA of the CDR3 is TGTGCCAGTAGTAGGACAGGCCGGACAAATAGCAATCAGCCCCAGCATTTT.

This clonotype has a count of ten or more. The CDR3 protein is CSASAGVGDTQYF. The DNA for the CDR3 is TGCAGTGCTAGTGCGGGAGTAGGAGATACGCAGTATTTT. The chain recombines TRBV20-1 with TRBJ2-3, with 7 nucleotides matching TRBD2. There are 13 residues in the CDR3. The V gene end was trimmed by 3 bases and the J gene end by 5 bases; junction bases not matched to a gene: 5. Germline CDR1 reads DFQATT; CDR2 reads SNEGSKA (reference sequence).

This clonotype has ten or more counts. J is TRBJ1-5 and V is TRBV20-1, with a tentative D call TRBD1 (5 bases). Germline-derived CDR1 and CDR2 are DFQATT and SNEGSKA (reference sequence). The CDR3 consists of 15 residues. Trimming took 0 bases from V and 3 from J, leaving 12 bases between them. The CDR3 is CSARDLRQYNQPQHF. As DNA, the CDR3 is TGCAGTGCTAGAGATCTTCGACAGTACAATCAGCCCCAGCATTTT.

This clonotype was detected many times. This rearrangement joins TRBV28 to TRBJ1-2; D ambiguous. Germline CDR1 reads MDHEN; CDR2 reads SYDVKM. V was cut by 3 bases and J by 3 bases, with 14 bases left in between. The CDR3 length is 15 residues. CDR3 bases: TGTGCCAGCAGTTTCGCAGGCCGAGACCACTATGGCTACACCTTC. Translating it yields CASSFAGRDHYGYTF.

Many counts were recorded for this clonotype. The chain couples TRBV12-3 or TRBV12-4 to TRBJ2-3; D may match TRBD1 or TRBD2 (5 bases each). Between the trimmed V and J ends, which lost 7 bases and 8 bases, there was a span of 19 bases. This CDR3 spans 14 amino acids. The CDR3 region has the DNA TGTGCCAGCAATTTCCGCTCGGGGCAGGGTACGCAGTATTTT. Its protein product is CASNFRSGQGTQYF.

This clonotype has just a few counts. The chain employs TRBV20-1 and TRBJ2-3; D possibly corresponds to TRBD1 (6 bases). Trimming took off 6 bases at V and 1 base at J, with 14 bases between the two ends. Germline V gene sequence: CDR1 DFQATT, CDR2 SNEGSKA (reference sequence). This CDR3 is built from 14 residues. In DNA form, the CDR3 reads TGCAGTGCCCCGGACAGACAGGGCACAGATACGCAGTATTTT. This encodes CSAPDRQGTDTQYF.